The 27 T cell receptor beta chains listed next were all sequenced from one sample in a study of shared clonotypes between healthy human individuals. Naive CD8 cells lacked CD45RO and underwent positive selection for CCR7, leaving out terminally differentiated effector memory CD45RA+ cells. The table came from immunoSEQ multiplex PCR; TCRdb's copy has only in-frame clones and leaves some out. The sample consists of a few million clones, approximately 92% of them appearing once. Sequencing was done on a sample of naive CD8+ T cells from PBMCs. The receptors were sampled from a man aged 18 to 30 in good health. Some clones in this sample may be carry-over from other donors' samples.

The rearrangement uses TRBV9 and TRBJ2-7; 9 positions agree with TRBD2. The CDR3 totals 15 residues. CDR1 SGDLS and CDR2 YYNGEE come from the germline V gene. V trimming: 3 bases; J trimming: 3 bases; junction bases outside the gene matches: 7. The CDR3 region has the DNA TGTGCCAGCAGCGAACTAGCGGGTCCTTTCTACGAGCAGTACTTC. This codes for CASSELAGPFYEQYF. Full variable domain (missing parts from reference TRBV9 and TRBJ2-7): DSGVTQTPKHLITATGQRVTLRCSPRSGDLSVYWYQQSLDQGLQFLIQYYNGEERAKGNILERFSAQQFPDLHSELNLSSLELGDSALYFCASSELAGPFYEQYFGPGTRLTVT.

The DNA of the CDR3 is TGTGCCAGCAGCTTAGGAGTGGTTGAGCAGTTCTTC. Amino acid sequence: CASSLGVVEQFF. This chain uses TRBV11-2 with TRBJ2-1; no firm D call. CDR1 SGHAT and CDR2 FQNNGV come from the germline V gene. The germline V and J ends were trimmed by 1 base and 9 bases, with 7 bases remaining between them. CDR3 length: 12 residues.

The CDR3 sequence is CASSSLAGVGKNIQYF. CDR3 in DNA: TGTGCCAGCAGCTCACTAGCGGGAGTCGGCAAAAACATTCAGTACTTC. The rearrangement links TRBV7-2 to TRBJ2-4; 11 bases are a match to TRBD2. Germline lookup yields CDR1 SGHTA and CDR2 FQGNSA. V dropped 4 bases and J dropped 3; count of bases not matched to a gene: 5. The CDR3 spans 16 residues.

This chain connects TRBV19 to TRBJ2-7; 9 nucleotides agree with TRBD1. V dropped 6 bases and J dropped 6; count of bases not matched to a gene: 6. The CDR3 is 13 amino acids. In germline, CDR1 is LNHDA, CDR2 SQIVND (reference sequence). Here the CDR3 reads CASSPGQGTEQYF. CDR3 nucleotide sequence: TGTGCCAGTAGCCCGGGACAGGGTACCGAGCAGTACTTC.

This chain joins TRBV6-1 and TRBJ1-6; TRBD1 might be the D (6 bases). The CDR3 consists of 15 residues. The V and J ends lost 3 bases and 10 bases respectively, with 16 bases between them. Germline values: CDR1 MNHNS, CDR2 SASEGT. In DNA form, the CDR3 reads TGTGCCAGCAGTGACTACACAGGGTTCAACTCACCCCTCCACTTT. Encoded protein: CASSDYTGFNSPLHF.

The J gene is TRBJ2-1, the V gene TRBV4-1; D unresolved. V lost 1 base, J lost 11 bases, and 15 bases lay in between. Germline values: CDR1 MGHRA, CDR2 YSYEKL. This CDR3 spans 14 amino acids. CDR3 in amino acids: CASSQGAYMVKQFF. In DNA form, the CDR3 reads TGCGCCAGCAGCCAAGGGGCCTATATGGTCAAGCAGTTCTTC.

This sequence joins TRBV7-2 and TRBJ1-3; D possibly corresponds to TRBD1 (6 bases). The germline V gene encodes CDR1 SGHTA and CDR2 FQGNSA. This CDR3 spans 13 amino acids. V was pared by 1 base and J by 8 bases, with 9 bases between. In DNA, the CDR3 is TGTGCCAGCAGCTTAGACAGGGTAGACACCATATATTTT. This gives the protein CASSLDRVDTIYF.

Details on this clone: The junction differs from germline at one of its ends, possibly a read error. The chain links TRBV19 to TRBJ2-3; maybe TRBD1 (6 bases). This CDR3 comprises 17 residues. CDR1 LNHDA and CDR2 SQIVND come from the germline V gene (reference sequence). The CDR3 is CASSVELDSKVTDTQYF. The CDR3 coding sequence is TGTGCCAGTAGTGTAGAACTGGACAGTAAGGTCACAGATACGCAGTATTTT.

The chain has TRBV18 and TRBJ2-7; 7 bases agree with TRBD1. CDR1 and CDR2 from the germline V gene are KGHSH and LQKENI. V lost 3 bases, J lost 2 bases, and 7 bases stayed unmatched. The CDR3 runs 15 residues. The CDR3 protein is CASSPSDRAPYEQYF. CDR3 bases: TGTGCCAGCTCACCGTCAGACAGGGCGCCCTACGAGCAGTACTTC.

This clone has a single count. CDR3 in amino acids: CASSASGQATGELFF. CDR3 DNA: TGTGCCAGCAGCGCCTCGGGACAAGCTACCGGGGAGCTGTTTTTT. This chain uses TRBV9 with TRBJ2-2, with D perhaps TRBD1 (6 bases). The germline CDR1 and CDR2 sequences are SGDLS and YYNGEE. V lost 3 bases and J lost 5, with 14 bases in between. The CDR3 runs to 15 residues.

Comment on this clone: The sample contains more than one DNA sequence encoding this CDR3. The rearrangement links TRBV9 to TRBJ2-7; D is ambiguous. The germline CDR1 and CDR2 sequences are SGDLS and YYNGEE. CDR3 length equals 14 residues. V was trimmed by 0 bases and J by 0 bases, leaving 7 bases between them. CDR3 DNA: TGTGCCAGCAGCGTAGGGGCGTTCTCCTACGAGCAGTACTTC. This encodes CASSVGAFSYEQYF.

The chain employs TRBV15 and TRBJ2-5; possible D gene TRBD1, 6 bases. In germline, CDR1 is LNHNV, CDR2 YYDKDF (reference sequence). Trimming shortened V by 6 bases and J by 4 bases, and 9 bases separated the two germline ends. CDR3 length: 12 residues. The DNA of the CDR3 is TGTGCCACCAGACAGGGCGGAGAGACCCAGTACTTC. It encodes CATRQGGETQYF.

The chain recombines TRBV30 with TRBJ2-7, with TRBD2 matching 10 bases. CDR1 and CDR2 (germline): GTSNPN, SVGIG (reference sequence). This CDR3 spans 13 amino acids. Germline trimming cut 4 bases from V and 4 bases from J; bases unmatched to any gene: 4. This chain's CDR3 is CAWTSGSAYEQYF. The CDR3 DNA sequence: TGTGCCTGGACTAGCGGGAGCGCTTACGAGCAGTACTTC.

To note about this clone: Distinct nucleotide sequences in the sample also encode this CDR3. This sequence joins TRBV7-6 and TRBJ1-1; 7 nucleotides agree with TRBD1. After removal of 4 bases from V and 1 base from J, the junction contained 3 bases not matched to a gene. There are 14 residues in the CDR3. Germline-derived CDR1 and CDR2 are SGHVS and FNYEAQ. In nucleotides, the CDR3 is TGTGCCAGCAGCTCACGGACAGGGAACACTGAAGCTTTCTTT. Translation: CASSSRTGNTEAFF.

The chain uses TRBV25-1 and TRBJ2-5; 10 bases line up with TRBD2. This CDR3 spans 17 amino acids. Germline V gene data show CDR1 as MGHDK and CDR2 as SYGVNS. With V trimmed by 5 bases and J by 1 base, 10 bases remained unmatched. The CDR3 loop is CASSPQREGRIQETQYF. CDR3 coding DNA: TGTGCCAGCAGTCCCCAGCGGGAGGGGAGGATCCAAGAGACCCAGTACTTC.

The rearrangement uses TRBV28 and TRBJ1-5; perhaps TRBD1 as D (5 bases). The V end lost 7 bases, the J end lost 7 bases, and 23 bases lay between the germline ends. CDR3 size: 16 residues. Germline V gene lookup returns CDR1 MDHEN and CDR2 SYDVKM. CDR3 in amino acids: CASTFLPWGEDQPQHF. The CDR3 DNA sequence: TGTGCCAGCACGTTCCTCCCTTGGGGGGAAGACCAGCCCCAGCATTTT.

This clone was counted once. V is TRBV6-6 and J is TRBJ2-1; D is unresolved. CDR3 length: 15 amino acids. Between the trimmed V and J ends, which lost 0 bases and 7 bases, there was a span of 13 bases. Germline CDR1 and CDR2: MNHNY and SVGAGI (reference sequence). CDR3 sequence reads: CASSYSLLPPNEQFF. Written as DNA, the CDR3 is TGTGCCAGCAGTTACTCCCTTCTACCGCCGAATGAGCAGTTCTTC.

As DNA, the CDR3 is TGTGCCAGCACCGAGGGACTAGCGGGATACAATGAGCAGTTCTTC. Amino acid sequence: CASTEGLAGYNEQFF. V gene TRBV28 combines with J gene TRBJ2-1; 13 bases fit TRBD2. Losses at the gene ends were 7 bases for V and 4 bases for J; bases not matched to a gene: 4. CDR1 MDHEN and CDR2 SYDVKM come from the germline V gene. CDR3 length equals 15 residues.

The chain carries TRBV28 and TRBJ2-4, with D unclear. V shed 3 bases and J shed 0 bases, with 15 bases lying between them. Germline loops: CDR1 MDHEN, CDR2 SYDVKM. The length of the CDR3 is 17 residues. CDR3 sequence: CASSFPNLPLAKNIQYF. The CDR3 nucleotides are TGTGCCAGCAGTTTTCCGAACCTACCGCTAGCCAAAAACATTCAGTACTTC.

The CDR3 here is CASSRVSGTYNEQFF. CDR3 in DNA: TGTGCCAGTAGTAGGGTTAGCGGAACCTACAATGAGCAGTTCTTC. The chain combines TRBV19 with TRBJ2-1; tentatively, D is TRBD2 (6 bases). V was shortened by 4 bases and J by 2 bases, with 12 bases between the two germline ends. The CDR3 loop spans 15 amino acids. CDR1 and CDR2 from the germline V gene are LNHDA and SQIVND (reference sequence).

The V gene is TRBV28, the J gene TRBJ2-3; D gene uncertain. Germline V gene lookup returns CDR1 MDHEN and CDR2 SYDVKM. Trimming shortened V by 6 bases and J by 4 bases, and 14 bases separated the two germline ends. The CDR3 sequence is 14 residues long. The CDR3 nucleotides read TGTGCCAGCAGATTAGCCCGTAAGGCAGATACGCAGTATTTT. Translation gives CASRLARKADTQYF.

CDR3 region: CASSPSLQGGGYEQYF. The CDR3 bases are TGTGCCAGCAGCCCGTCTTTACAGGGCGGCGGCTACGAGCAGTACTTC. This rearrangement joins TRBV7-9 to TRBJ2-7, with D possibly TRBD1 on 6 matching bases. The germline gives CDR1 SEHNR, CDR2 FQNEAQ (reference sequence). The CDR3 runs to 16 residues. Trimming took off 5 bases at V and 3 bases at J, with 20 bases between the two ends.

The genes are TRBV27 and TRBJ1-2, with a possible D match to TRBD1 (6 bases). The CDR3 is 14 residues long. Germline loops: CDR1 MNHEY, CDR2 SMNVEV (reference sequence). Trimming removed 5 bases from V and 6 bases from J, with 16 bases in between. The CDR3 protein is CASSKTGTLNGYTF. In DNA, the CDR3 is TGTGCCAGCAGTAAGACAGGAACTCTAAATGGCTACACCTTC.

The CDR3 is CASSLEPRQGGHYGYTF. Written as DNA, the CDR3 is TGTGCCAGCAGCTTAGAACCCCGACAGGGGGGTCACTATGGCTACACCTTC. J is TRBJ1-2 and V is TRBV7-9, with 9 bases lining up with TRBD1. J was trimmed by 3 bases and V by 1 base; bases with no gene match: 9. CDR1 and CDR2 from the germline V gene are SEHNR and FQNEAQ (reference sequence). The CDR3 spans 17 residues.

CDR3 in DNA: TGTGCCAGCAGGGACTACCTAACCTTCACCGGGGAGCTGTTTTTT. Its translation is CASRDYLTFTGELFF. The chain employs TRBV6-1 and TRBJ2-2; perhaps TRBD2 as D (6 bases). CDR3 length equals 15 residues. V lost 6 bases to trimming and J lost 4 bases, with 15 bases between them. Germline V gene lookup returns CDR1 MNHNS and CDR2 SASEGT.

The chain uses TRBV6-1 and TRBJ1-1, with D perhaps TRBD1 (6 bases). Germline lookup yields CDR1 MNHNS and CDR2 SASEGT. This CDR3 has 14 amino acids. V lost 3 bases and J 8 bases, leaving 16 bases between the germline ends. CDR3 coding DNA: TGTGCCAGCAGTGACAGGGACACTAGGGGAGAAGCTTTCTTT. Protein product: CASSDRDTRGEAFF.

Here the CDR3 DNA reads TGTGCCAGCAGCTTGGGACTAGCGGGCTTTCAGTTCTTC. This translates into CASSLGLAGFQFF. The J gene is TRBJ2-1, the V gene TRBV7-9; TRBD2 matches at 12 bases. CDR3 length: 13 residues. Losses at the gene ends were 3 bases for V and 13 bases for J; bases not matched to a gene: 4. Germline V CDR1 and CDR2: SEHNR, FQNEAQ (reference sequence).